This note documents a single T cell receptor beta chain sequence. The sample originates from a study of cytomegalovirus exposure and HLA in healthy donors. Whole-study context: Early released data comprised about 85 million unique TCRs from HLA-typed donors. The Caucasian-associated ancestry cluster contained 81% of the roughly 400 genotyped donors.

V dropped 0 bases and J dropped 0 bases, with 9 bases sitting between them. Germline values: CDR1 MNHEY, CDR2 SVGAGI. There are 16 residues in the CDR3. Use of 60 Vbeta and 13 Jbeta primers characterized the PCR. Data came from immunoSEQ multiplex PCR; TCRdb stores just in-frame clones and leaves some out. The sample records 180,000 or so clones, around 76% being singletons. Sequenced: PBMCs. The TCR was taken from a woman under 40 in good health and CMV-seropositive. The chain combines TRBV6-5 with TRBJ1-3, with a possible D match to TRBD1 (6 bases). The CDR3 here is CASSYSRDNSGNTIYF. The CDR3 DNA reads TGTGCCAGCAGTTACTCCCGGGACAACTCTGGAAACACCATATATTTT.